Reported below is one T cell receptor (beta chain). Its antigen remains unidentified. The germline V gene has CDR1 LNHDA and CDR2 SQIVND (reference sequence). Trimming pared 6 bases from V and 0 bases from J, leaving 13 bases between. This CDR3 contains 15 residues. This record belongs to a study of identical twins. Study-level results: Reduced insertions were recorded for abundant cord blood beta clonotypes, with no such pattern in memory repertoires. Twin pairs' shared out-of-frame alpha sequences were enriched in low generation probability.

Each cDNA held unique molecular identifiers, and template switching gave it a universal primer site. TCRdb independently ran MiXCR on the 5' RACE reads; one entry per CDR3 protein. The sample has some 600,000 distinct CDR3 sequences; about 7.6% are singletons. The same data also contributed to another study, on yellow fever vaccine responses in identical twins.

Sequencing was performed on PBMCs. V usage is TRBV19 and J usage is TRBJ2-3, with D tentatively TRBD2 (6 bases). This clonotype originated in a woman aged 18-29 years in good health. CDR3 sequence reads: CASRKTRASTDTQYF. CDR3 in DNA: TGTGCCAGTAGGAAGACTAGGGCTAGCACAGATACGCAGTATTTT. The full variable domain, rest sourced from reference TRBV19 and TRBJ2-3, is DGGITQSPKYLFRKEGQNVTLSCEQNLNHDAMYWYRQDPGQGLRLIYYSQIVNDFQKGDIAEGYSVSREKKESFPLTVTSAQKNPTAFYLCASRKTRASTDTQYFGPGTRLTVL.